The sequence of this T cell receptor (beta chain) was determined in a study of T cell responses to AZD1222 COVID-19 vaccine. The CDR3 is 17 amino acids. Germline CDR1 reads ENHRY; CDR2 reads SYGVKD. Trimming left V 0 bases short and J 3 bases short, with 16 bases between. Sequenced by immunoSEQ multiplex PCR; TCRdb stores in-frame clones only, minus some. The sample contains over 150,000 clones, about 85% of which appear only once. As to this clone: Its antigen is unknown.

Study results and caveats: Just 5 to 7 AZD1222 recipients were seropositive at baseline. The span of vaccine-associated CD4 TCRs extended across spike, with dominance at 160-218 and 743-854. Donor demographics were predominantly white British with a female majority; clonal diversity may be underestimated. Following two doses of AZD1222, Spike-specific TCR breadth and depth rose.

This receptor was identified in an adult in good health. The chain links TRBV10-3 to TRBJ2-3, with TRBD2 as a possible D gene (7 bases). Sequenced here: peripheral blood, sampled on day 0 of AZD1222 vaccination. CDR3 nucleotide sequence: TGTGCCATCAGTGAGTCCGGGGGCGGGGGAGCGACAGATACGCAGTATTTT. It codes for CAISESGGGGATDTQYF.